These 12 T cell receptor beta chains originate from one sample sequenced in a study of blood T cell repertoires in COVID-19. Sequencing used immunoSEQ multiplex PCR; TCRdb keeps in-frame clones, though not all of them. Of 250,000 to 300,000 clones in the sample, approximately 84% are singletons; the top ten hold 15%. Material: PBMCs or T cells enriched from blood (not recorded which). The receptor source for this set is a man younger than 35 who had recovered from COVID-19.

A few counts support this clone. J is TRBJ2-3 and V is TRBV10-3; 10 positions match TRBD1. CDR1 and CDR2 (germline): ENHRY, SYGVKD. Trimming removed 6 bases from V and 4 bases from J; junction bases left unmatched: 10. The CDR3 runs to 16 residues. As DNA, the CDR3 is TGTGCCATCAGCGTAGACAGGGGGCGGGGGGCAGATACGCAGTATTTT. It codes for CAISVDRGRGADTQYF.

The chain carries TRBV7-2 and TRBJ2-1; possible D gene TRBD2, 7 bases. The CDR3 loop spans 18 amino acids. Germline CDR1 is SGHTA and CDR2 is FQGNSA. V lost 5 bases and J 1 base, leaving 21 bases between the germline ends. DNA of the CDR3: TGTGCCAGCAGCCCCCGGGGGGCGCAAAAGGGTTCCTACAATGAGCAGTTCTTC. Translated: CASSPRGAQKGSYNEQFF.

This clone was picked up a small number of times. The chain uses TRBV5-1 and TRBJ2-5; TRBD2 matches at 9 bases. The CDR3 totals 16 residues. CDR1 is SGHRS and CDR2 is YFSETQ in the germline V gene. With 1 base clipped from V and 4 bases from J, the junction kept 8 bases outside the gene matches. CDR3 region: CASSLLSSGGGETQYF. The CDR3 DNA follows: TGCGCCAGCAGCTTGTTGAGTAGCGGGGGAGGAGAGACCCAGTACTTC.

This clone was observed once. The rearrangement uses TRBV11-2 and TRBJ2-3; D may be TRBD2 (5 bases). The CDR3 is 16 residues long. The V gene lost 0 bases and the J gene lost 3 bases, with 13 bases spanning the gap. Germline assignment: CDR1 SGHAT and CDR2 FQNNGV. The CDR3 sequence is CASSLDPVGVTDTQYF. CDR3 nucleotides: TGTGCCAGCAGCTTAGATCCGGTGGGAGTTACAGATACGCAGTATTTT.

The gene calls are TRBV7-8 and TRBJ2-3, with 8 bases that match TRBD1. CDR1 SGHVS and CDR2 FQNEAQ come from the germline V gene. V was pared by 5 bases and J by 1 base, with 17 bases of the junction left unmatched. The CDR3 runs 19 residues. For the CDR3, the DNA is TGTGCCAGCAGCGACCCCAGGGAACAGGGGGATCGGGGCACAGATACGCAGTATTTT. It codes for CASSDPREQGDRGTDTQYF.

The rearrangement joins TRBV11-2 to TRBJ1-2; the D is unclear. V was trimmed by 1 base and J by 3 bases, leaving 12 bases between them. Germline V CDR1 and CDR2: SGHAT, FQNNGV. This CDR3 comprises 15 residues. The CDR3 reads CASSLGWAGYYGYTF. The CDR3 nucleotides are TGTGCCAGCAGCTTAGGGTGGGCAGGCTACTATGGCTACACCTTC.

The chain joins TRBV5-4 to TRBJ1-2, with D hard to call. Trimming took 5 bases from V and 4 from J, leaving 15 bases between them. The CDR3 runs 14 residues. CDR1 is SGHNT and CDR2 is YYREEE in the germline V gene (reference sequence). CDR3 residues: CASRTKEGLYGYTF. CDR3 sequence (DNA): TGTGCCAGCAGAACTAAAGAGGGCCTCTATGGCTACACCTTC.

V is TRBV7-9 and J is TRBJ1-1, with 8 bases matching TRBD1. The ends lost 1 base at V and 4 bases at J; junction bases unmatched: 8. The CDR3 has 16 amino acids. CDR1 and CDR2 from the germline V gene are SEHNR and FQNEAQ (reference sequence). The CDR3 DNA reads TGTGCCAGCAGCTTAGACAGGGGGTCGTTTGGCACTGAAGCTTTCTTT. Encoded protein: CASSLDRGSFGTEAFF.

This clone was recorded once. The CDR3 DNA reads TGTGCCAGCAGCTTGACGCGGGGGGCCTACACCGGGGAGCTGTTTTTT. Protein: CASSLTRGAYTGELFF. The chain employs TRBV5-8 and TRBJ2-2, with 8 bases that match TRBD2. CDR3 length: 16 amino acids. The J segment lost 3 bases and the V segment lost 1 base, leaving 5 bases of the junction unmatched. Germline CDR1 and CDR2: SGHTS and YDEGEE.

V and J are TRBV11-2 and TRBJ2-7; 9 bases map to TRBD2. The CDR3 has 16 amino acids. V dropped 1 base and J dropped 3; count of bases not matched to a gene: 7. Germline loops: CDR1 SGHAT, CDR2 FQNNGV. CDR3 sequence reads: CASSLVASGDHYEQYF. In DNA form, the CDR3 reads TGTGCCAGCAGCTTAGTAGCTAGCGGGGATCACTACGAGCAGTACTTC.

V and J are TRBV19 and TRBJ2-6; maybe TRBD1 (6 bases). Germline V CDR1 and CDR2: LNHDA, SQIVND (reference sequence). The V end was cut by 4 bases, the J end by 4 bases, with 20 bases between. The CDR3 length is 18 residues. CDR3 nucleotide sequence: TGTGCCAGTAGTACGGACAGCGTGGGCTTCTCGGGGGCCAACGTCCTGACTTTC. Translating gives CASSTDSVGFSGANVLTF.

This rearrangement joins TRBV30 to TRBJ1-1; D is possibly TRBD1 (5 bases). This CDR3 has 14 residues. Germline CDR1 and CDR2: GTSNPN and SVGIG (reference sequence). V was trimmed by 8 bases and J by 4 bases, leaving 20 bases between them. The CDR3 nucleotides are TGTGCCCGCGACCCGGGGGTCGGGCTCACTGAAGCTTTCTTT. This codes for CARDPGVGLTEAFF.